This T cell receptor (beta chain) derives from a study of chronic HIV infection and antiretroviral therapy. V lost 0 bases and J lost 6, with 6 bases in between. Germline V gene sequence: CDR1 SGHAT, CDR2 FQDESV (reference sequence). The CDR3 covers 13 residues. TCRdb independently ran MiXCR on the 5' RACE reads; one entry per CDR3 protein. The sample shows about 38,000 distinct CDR3 sequences, roughly 8.2% of them seen only once. There are many counts of this clonotype. The source material was peripheral blood. This chain connects TRBV11-1 to TRBJ2-4; unclear D gene. This TCR was sampled from an adult who had HIV and had not received antiretroviral therapy, or was an uninfected healthy control (not recorded which). The CDR3 region has the DNA TGTGCCAGCAGCTTAGCTGACCTAAACATTCAGTACTTC. Its translation: CASSLADLNIQYF.